These 32 T cell receptor beta chains were all obtained from the same sample, sequenced in a study of HIV-infected patients and healthy controls. No cell fractionation was done, so the repertoire covers all unsorted peripheral blood T cells. cDNA was made from 500 ng RNA using alpha and beta constant primers. Alpha and beta chain libraries were made separately by chain-specific third strand synthesis with multiplexing indices. MiXCR, run by TCRdb on the 5' RACE reads, gives a single entry per CDR3 protein. This table has approximately 7,700 distinct CDR3 sequences, under 6.5% appearing once. The sequencing used blood, collected before antiretroviral therapy. Every receptor here comes from an adult with HIV infection.

The chain combines TRBV7-3 with TRBJ2-3, with 7 bases fitting TRBD2. The CDR3 runs to 15 residues. CDR1 is SGHTA, CDR2 FQGTGA, per germline. Trimming cost V 5 bases and J 4 bases; bases outside gene matches: 9. Written as DNA, the CDR3 is TGTGCCAGCAGCCTCGGGGCTAGCGGCTCAGATACGCAGTATTTT. Residues: CASSLGASGSDTQYF.

Ten or more counts support this clonotype. The chain combines TRBV24-1 with TRBJ1-1; no definite D call. This CDR3 comprises 10 residues. Germline CDR1 KGHDR, CDR2 SFDVKD. V shed 1 base and J shed 7 bases, with 0 bases lying between them. CDR3 amino acids: CATSDFEAFF. The CDR3 DNA follows: TGTGCCACCAGTGATTTTGAAGCTTTCTTT.

In its sample, this clonotype was seen many times. This chain connects TRBV24-1 to TRBJ2-3; D unresolved. The germline V and J ends were trimmed by 3 bases and 8 bases, with 14 bases remaining between them. This CDR3 spans 14 amino acids. From germline, CDR1 is KGHDR and CDR2 SFDVKD. The DNA of the CDR3 is TGTGCCACCAGTGATGCTTCATGGGATAGTACGCAGTATTTT. This encodes CATSDASWDSTQYF.

This clonotype is deemed medium-sized. J is TRBJ2-1 and V is TRBV20-1; D is undetermined. Germline V gives CDR1 DFQATT, CDR2 SNEGSKA (reference sequence). Between the trimmed V and J ends, which lost 3 bases and 2 bases, there was a span of 8 bases. The CDR3 is 13 residues long. The CDR3 is CSASGLTYNEQFF. CDR3 nucleotide sequence: TGCAGTGCTAGCGGTTTGACCTACAATGAGCAGTTCTTC.

This clonotype was seen ten or more times. This chain connects TRBV9 to TRBJ2-1; weak D call: TRBD2 (6 bases). V was pared by 3 bases and J by 8 bases, with 9 bases between. The CDR3 totals 12 residues. Germline V lookup: CDR1 SGDLS, CDR2 YYNGEE. CDR3 region: CASSGTSHEQFF. The DNA of the CDR3 is TGTGCCAGCAGCGGAACTAGCCATGAGCAGTTCTTC.

Many counts were recorded for this clonotype. The chain is built from TRBV7-8 and TRBJ1-3, with D maybe TRBD1 (5 bases). Germline V gives CDR1 SGHVS, CDR2 FQNEAQ. This CDR3 comprises 16 residues. Trimming stripped 2 bases from V and 0 bases from J, with 11 bases between. The CDR3: CASSLSGRNSGNTIYF. As DNA, the CDR3 is TGTGCCAGCAGCTTATCGGGACGCAACTCTGGAAACACCATATATTTT. Filled out from reference TRBV7-8 and TRBJ1-3, the complete variable domain reads GAGVSQSPRYKVAKRGQDVALRCDPISGHVSLFWYQQALGQGPEFLTYFQNEAQLDKSGLPSDRFFAERPEGSVSTLKIQRTQQEDSAVYLCASSLSGRNSGNTIYFGEGSWLTVV.

By frequency in the sample, this clonotype is medium-sized (0.01 to 0.1%). V is TRBV2 and J is TRBJ2-3, with D perhaps TRBD2 (5 bases). The CDR3 sequence is 14 residues long. The ends were cut back, 1 base at V and 3 bases at J, with 8 bases in the middle. Germline CDR1 and CDR2: SNHLY and FYNNEI. CDR3 amino acids: CASSEGRGTDTQYF. The CDR3 DNA reads TGTGCCAGCAGTGAAGGTAGAGGGACAGATACGCAGTATTTT.

Many counts were recorded for this clonotype. V gene TRBV20-1 combines with J gene TRBJ2-5; 8 bases fit TRBD1. The germline V gene encodes CDR1 DFQATT and CDR2 SNEGSKA (reference sequence). This CDR3 contains 13 residues. The V segment lost 4 bases and the J segment 5 bases; nucleotides outside the gene matches: 6. CDR3 sequence reads: CSATGQGGETQYF. The CDR3, as DNA: TGCAGTGCTACCGGACAGGGTGGTGAGACCCAGTACTTC.

This clonotype has ten or more counts. The chain recombines TRBV6-5 with TRBJ1-1; 9 bases fit TRBD1. With V trimmed by 5 bases and J by 3 bases, 7 bases remained unmatched. Germline values: CDR1 MNHEY, CDR2 SVGAGI. The CDR3 contains 15 residues. CDR3 sequence: CASSETGGTDTEAFF. CDR3 DNA: TGTGCCAGCAGTGAGACAGGGGGGACGGACACTGAAGCTTTCTTT.

This clonotype has at least ten counts. The V call is TRBV3-1, the J call TRBJ1-2; possibly TRBD1 for D (6 bases). CDR1 is LGHDT and CDR2 is YNNKEL in the germline V gene (reference sequence). The CDR3 covers 17 residues. V dropped 0 bases and J dropped 4 bases, with 18 bases sitting between them. The CDR3 nucleotides read TGTGCCAGCAGCCAAGATAGAGGGGCAGGGGAGTTCTATGGCTACACCTTC. Protein: CASSQDRGAGEFYGYTF.

The chain employs TRBV4-1 and TRBJ1-2; D remains unclear. In germline, CDR1 is MGHRA, CDR2 YSYEKL. With 1 base removed from V and 0 bases from J, the gap between germline ends came to 9 bases. This CDR3 spans 15 amino acids. The CDR3 region has the DNA TGCGCCAGCAGCCAAGTCCGGGGTTCTAACTATGGCTACACCTTC. This gives the protein CASSQVRGSNYGYTF.

This clonotype was observed at least ten times. The chain couples TRBV11-2 to TRBJ1-1; D gene ambiguous. The CDR3 has 12 amino acids. V lost 2 bases, J lost 4 bases, and 5 bases lay in between. The germline V gene has CDR1 SGHAT and CDR2 FQNNGV. The CDR3 loop reads CASSLFTTEAFF. The CDR3 coding sequence is TGTGCCAGCAGCTTATTTACCACTGAAGCTTTCTTT.

This clonotype is judged medium-sized. V gene TRBV7-2 combines with J gene TRBJ2-3; 9 nucleotides agree with TRBD2. CDR3 size: 15 residues. Germline CDR1 reads SGHTA; CDR2 reads FQGNSA. V gave up 8 bases and J gave up 1 base; unmatched junction bases: 7. CDR3 coding DNA: TGTGCCAGCGCCTTCCAGCGGGGGGGCACAGATACGCAGTATTTT. It is translated as CASAFQRGGTDTQYF.

This clonotype was counted at least ten times. This chain links TRBV12-3 or TRBV12-4 with TRBJ2-7, with 9 bases identical to TRBD2. The CDR3 spans 15 residues. V gave up 7 bases and J gave up 0 bases; unmatched junction bases: 7. The CDR3 loop reads CASTGGGDYSYEQYF. DNA of the CDR3: TGTGCCAGCACCGGCGGGGGGGACTACTCCTACGAGCAGTACTTC.

In its sample, this clonotype is medium-sized. V usage is TRBV25-1 and J usage is TRBJ2-2; D is possibly TRBD2 (5 bases). Germline CDR1 is MGHDK and CDR2 is SYGVNS. Trimming left V 0 bases short and J 2 bases short, with 13 bases between. The CDR3 consists of 17 residues. The CDR3 reads CASSEYPGIRNTGELFF. Here the CDR3 DNA reads TGTGCCAGCAGTGAATATCCGGGGATCAGAAACACCGGGGAGCTGTTTTTT.

This chain uses TRBV14 with TRBJ2-5, with D unresolved. CDR3 length: 14 residues. V was clipped by 3 bases and J by 2 bases, with 10 bases between them. CDR1 is SGHDN, CDR2 FVKESK, per germline. In DNA, the CDR3 is TGTGCCAGCAGCCAGTATATGGTACAAGAGACCCAGTACTTC. Its translation: CASSQYMVQETQYF.

This clonotype is labeled medium-sized. The genes are TRBV21-1 and TRBJ1-2. TRBV21-1 is termed a pseudogene. The CDR3 sequence is 12 residues long. The CDR3 sequence: CASSNRGLRYTF. As DNA, the CDR3 is TGTGCCAGCAGCAATAGGGGCCTGCGCTACACCTTC.

This clonotype is judged medium-sized. This chain links TRBV11-2 with TRBJ2-5; 7 nucleotides match TRBD2. The germline gives CDR1 SGHAT, CDR2 FQNNGV. The CDR3 runs to 14 residues. Trimming took 5 bases from V and 5 from J; bases not matched to a gene: 8. The DNA for the CDR3 is TGTGCCAGCAGCAACTGGGGGGGATCCGAGACCCAGTACTTC. It is translated as CASSNWGGSETQYF.

By sample fraction, this clonotype is medium-sized. The chain has TRBV27 and TRBJ2-7; 7 bases are a match to TRBD2. Trimming removed 0 bases from V and 2 bases from J; junction bases left unmatched: 1. The CDR3 spans 14 residues. Germline V gene sequence: CDR1 MNHEY, CDR2 SMNVEV (reference sequence). CDR3: CASSLSGGTYEQYF. CDR3 nucleotides: TGTGCCAGCAGTTTATCGGGGGGGACCTACGAGCAGTACTTC.

This clonotype appeared once. The V and J genes are TRBV19 and TRBJ1-5, with a possible D match to TRBD1 (6 bases). The CDR3 has 14 amino acids. Germline V CDR1 and CDR2: LNHDA, SQIVND (reference sequence). The ends were cut back, 6 bases at V and 5 bases at J, with 14 bases in the middle. The CDR3 protein is CASSLQGGYQPQHF. DNA for the CDR3: TGTGCCAGTAGCCTACAGGGAGGGTATCAGCCCCAGCATTTT. The variable domain in full, with the rest retrieved from reference TRBV19 and TRBJ1-5, is DGGITQSPKYLFRKEGQNVTLSCEQNLNHDAMYWYRQDPGQGLRLIYYSQIVNDFQKGDIAEGYSVSREKKESFPLTVTSAQKNPTAFYLCASSLQGGYQPQHFGDGTRLSIL.

The chain is built from TRBV2 and TRBJ2-2; D might be TRBD1 (5 bases). With 8 bases removed from V and 0 bases from J, the gap between germline ends came to 10 bases. This CDR3 is built from 14 residues. Germline CDR1 reads SNHLY; CDR2 reads FYNNEI. CDR3 sequence (DNA): TGTGCCAGCGTAGACAGTTCGAACACCGGGGAGCTGTTTTTT. Protein product: CASVDSSNTGELFF.

This clonotype is classed as medium-sized. The gene calls are TRBV12-3 or TRBV12-4 and TRBJ1-5, with D perhaps TRBD1 (6 bases). The CDR3 totals 16 residues. V was cut by 1 base and J by 1 base, with 11 bases left in between. CDR3 loop: CASSLGGQGSNQPQHF. Here the CDR3 DNA reads TGTGCCAGCAGTTTAGGGGGGCAGGGAAGCAATCAGCCCCAGCATTTT.

The table lists this clonotype with many counts. The rearrangement uses TRBV7-8 and TRBJ2-2; 8 positions match TRBD2. This CDR3 comprises 17 residues. The germline CDR1 and CDR2 sequences are SGHVS and FQNEAQ. Trimming removed 3 bases from V and 7 bases from J; junction bases left unmatched: 13. CDR3: CASSFLAGGLGVGELFF. The CDR3 coding sequence is TGTGCCAGCAGCTTTCTGGCGGGGGGCCTTGGGGTCGGGGAGCTGTTTTTT.

This clonotype was recorded at least ten times. This chain uses TRBV25-1 with TRBJ2-2; D gene unclear. V was pared by 3 bases and J by 3 bases, with 11 bases between. The V gene's germline CDR1 is MGHDK and CDR2 SYGVNS. The CDR3 is 15 amino acids. The CDR3 sequence: CASSDGVSDTGELFF. In DNA form, the CDR3 reads TGTGCCAGCAGTGACGGAGTTTCGGACACCGGGGAGCTGTTTTTT. Full variable domain (remainder filled in from reference TRBV25-1 and TRBJ2-2): EADIYQTPRYLVIGTGKKITLECSQTMGHDKMYWYQQDPGMELHLIHYSYGVNSTEKGDLSSESTVSRIRTEHFPLTLESARPSHTSQYLCASSDGVSDTGELFFGEGSRLTVL.

The V and J genes are TRBV7-8 and TRBJ2-1; 9 nucleotides agree with TRBD2. CDR1 is SGHVS, CDR2 FQNEAQ, per germline. The CDR3 extends over 17 amino acids. V shed 2 bases, J shed 2 bases, and the junction held 7 bases outside the gene matches. The CDR3 nucleotides read TGTGCCAGCAGCTTACAGGGGCGGGAGGGCCCCTACAATGAGCAGTTCTTC. This encodes CASSLQGREGPYNEQFF.

This clonotype was detected many times. The gene calls are TRBV5-1 and TRBJ2-7, with 9 bases that match TRBD1. CDR1 and CDR2 from the germline V gene are SGHRS and YFSETQ. The CDR3 has 14 amino acids. The V gene end was trimmed by 4 bases and the J gene end by 5 bases; junction bases not matched to a gene: 7. CDR3 loop: CASSVGQGKDEQYF. The DNA for the CDR3 is TGCGCCAGCAGCGTGGGACAGGGAAAGGACGAGCAGTACTTC.

CDR3 sequence reads: CAISESKGRRTSTDTQYF. Here the CDR3 DNA reads TGTGCCATCAGTGAGTCAAAAGGGCGGAGAACTAGCACAGATACGCAGTATTTT. The chain combines TRBV10-3 with TRBJ2-3; D is unresolved. Trimming shortened V by 0 bases and J by 0 bases, and 16 bases separated the two germline ends. Germline V gives CDR1 ENHRY, CDR2 SYGVKD. There are 18 residues in the CDR3.

In its sample, this clonotype ranks as medium-sized. The J gene is TRBJ1-1, the V gene TRBV13; no reliable D call. This CDR3 contains 13 residues. Trimming left V 0 bases short and J 6 bases short, with 8 bases between. Germline CDR1 and CDR2: PRHDT and FYEKMQ (reference sequence). The CDR3: CASSLGRGAEAFF. In DNA, the CDR3 is TGTGCCAGCAGCTTAGGCCGGGGAGCTGAAGCTTTCTTT.

This clonotype was detected ten times or more. This chain links TRBV14 with TRBJ2-3, with D possibly matching TRBD2 (6 bases). This CDR3 comprises 14 residues. Trimming removed 6 bases at V and 0 bases at J, with 10 bases between. The germline CDR1 and CDR2 sequences are SGHDN and FVKESK. In DNA, the CDR3 is TGTGCCAGCAGTAGAGGAGGGAGCACAGATACGCAGTATTTT. It encodes CASSRGGSTDTQYF. Together with reference TRBV14 and TRBJ2-3, the CDR3 gives the full variable domain: EAGVTQFPSHSVIEKGQTVTLRCDPISGHDNLYWYRRVMGKEIKFLLHFVKESKQDESGMPNNRFLAERTGGTYSTLKVQPAELEDSGVYFCASSRGGSTDTQYFGPGTRLTVL.

This clonotype is medium-sized in the sample. The chain couples TRBV7-9 to TRBJ1-2; the D gene is possibly TRBD1 (5 bases). The V end lost 2 bases, the J end lost 6 bases, and 16 bases lay between the germline ends. Germline assignment: CDR1 SEHNR and CDR2 FQNEAQ (reference sequence). The CDR3 extends over 15 amino acids. CDR3 residues: CASSLPDQGLDGYTF. In nucleotides, the CDR3 is TGTGCCAGCAGCTTACCCGATCAGGGACTTGATGGCTACACCTTC.

By share, this clonotype counts as medium-sized. The V gene is TRBV7-2, the J gene TRBJ1-1; D unclear. Germline V gene lookup returns CDR1 SGHTA and CDR2 FQGNSA. V gave up 5 bases and J gave up 3 bases, with 13 bases separating them. The CDR3 is 14 residues long. For the CDR3, the DNA is TGTGCCAGCAGCCCCCATACCCCATACACTGAAGCTTTCTTT. Translation: CASSPHTPYTEAFF.

This clonotype was picked up many times. V gene TRBV4-1 combines with J gene TRBJ1-2, with D uncertain. V was cut by 0 bases and J by 2 bases, with 13 bases left in between. The CDR3 length is 16 residues. Per the germline V gene, CDR1 is MGHRA and CDR2 is YSYEKL. CDR3: CASSQDNSAANYGYTF. As DNA, the CDR3 is TGCGCCAGCAGCCAAGATAACTCGGCAGCGAACTATGGCTACACCTTC.